Here is one TCR beta chain with its context. Its specificity is unknown. The data originate from a study of Ad26.COV2.S vaccination and SARS-CoV-2 variants. About the study: Enrolled in COV1001, the donor was in the Ad26.COV2.S trial arm, which received the vaccine. The study gave Ad26.COV2.S intramuscularly, once or twice 56 days apart. General study findings and limits: Total responses of T cells may have been underestimated by the analyses of TCR breadth and depth. Non-spike TCR breadth showed similarity between vaccine and placebo recipients.

Germline V gene lookup returns CDR1 GTSNPN and CDR2 SVGIG (reference sequence). The CDR3 extends over 14 amino acids. V lost 7 bases and J lost 5; bases outside the gene matches: 11. The data were produced by immunoSEQ multiplex PCR, yet TCRdb's version contains in-frame clones alone and is incomplete. The sample lists hundreds of thousands of clones, about 89% occurring once. This sample's treatment: approximately 18 received Ad26.COV2.S at low or high dose, single or two shots; five or six received placebo; per-sample allocation not given. Sampling happened 63 days after the first vaccine or placebo injection.

The material sequenced was peripheral blood, taken in a trial of Ad26.COV2.S vaccine versus placebo. The V and J genes are TRBV30 and TRBJ2-3; the match to TRBD2 covers 8 bases. The sequence derives from a person aged 18-65 years who received the Ad26.COV2.S COVID-19 vaccine or a placebo. The CDR3 here is CASGLSGGGDTQYF. The CDR3 bases are TGTGCCTCTGGCCTAAGCGGGGGAGGAGATACGCAGTATTTT.